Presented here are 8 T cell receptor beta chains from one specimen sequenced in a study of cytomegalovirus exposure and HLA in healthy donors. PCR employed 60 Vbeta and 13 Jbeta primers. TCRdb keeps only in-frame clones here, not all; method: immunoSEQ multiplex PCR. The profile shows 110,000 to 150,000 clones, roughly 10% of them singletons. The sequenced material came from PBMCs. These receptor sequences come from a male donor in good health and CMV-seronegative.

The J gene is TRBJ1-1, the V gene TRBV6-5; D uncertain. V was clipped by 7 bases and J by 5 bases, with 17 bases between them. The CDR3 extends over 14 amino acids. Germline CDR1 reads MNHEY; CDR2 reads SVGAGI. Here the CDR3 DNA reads TGTGCCAGCACTCCCAGGAGTCCGGGGACTGAAGCTTTCTTT. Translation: CASTPRSPGTEAFF.

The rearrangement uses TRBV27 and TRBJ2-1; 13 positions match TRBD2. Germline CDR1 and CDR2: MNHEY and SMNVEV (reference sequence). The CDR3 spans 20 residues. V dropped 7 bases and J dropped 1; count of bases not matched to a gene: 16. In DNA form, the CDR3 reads TGTGCCAGCAACTTATACAGCCCGGGACTAGCGGGGACATCCTACAATGAGCAGTTCTTC. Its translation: CASNLYSPGLAGTSYNEQFF.

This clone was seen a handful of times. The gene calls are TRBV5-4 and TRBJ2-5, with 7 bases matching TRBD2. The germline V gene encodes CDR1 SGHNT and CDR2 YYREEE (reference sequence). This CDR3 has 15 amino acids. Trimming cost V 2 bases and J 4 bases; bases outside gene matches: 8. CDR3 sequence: CASSFPTPGGETQYF. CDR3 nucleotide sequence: TGTGCCAGCAGCTTTCCCACGCCGGGAGGAGAGACCCAGTACTTC.

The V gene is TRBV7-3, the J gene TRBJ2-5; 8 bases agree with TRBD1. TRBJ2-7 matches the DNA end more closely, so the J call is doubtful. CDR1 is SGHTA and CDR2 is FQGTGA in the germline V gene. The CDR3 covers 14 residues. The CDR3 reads CASSFGTGGYEQYF. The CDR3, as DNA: TGTGCCAGCAGCTTCGGGACAGGCGGCTACGAGCAGTACTTC.

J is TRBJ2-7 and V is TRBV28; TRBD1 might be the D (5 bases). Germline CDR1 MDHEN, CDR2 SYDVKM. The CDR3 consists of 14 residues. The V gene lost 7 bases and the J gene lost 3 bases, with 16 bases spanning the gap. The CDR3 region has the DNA TGTGCCAGCACCAACTCCAAAGGGGTCTACGAGCAGTACTTC. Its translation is CASTNSKGVYEQYF.

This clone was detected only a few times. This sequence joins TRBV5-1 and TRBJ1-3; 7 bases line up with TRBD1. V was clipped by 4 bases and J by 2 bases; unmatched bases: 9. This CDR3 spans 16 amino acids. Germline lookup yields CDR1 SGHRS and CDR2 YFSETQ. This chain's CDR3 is CASSHRQGGTGNTIYF. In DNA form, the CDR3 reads TGCGCCAGCAGCCACCGACAGGGAGGAACTGGAAACACCATATATTTT.

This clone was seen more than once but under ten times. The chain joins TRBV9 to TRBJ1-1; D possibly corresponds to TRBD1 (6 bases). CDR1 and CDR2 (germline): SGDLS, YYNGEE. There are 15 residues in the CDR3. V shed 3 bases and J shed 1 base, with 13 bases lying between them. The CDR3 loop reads CASSDLQGANTEAFF. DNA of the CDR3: TGTGCCAGCAGCGATCTACAGGGAGCGAACACTGAAGCTTTCTTT.

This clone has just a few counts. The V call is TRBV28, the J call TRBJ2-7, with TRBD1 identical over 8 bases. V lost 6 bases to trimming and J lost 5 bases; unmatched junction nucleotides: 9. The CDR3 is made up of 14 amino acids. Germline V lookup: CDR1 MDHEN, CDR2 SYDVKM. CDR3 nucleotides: TGTGCCAGCAGAGAGACAGGGGCTGCCCACGAGCAGTACTTC. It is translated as CASRETGAAHEQYF.